This TCR beta chain came from a study of shared clonotypes between healthy human individuals (dated by TCRdb to about 2020). About the full investigation: The cohort included three men and a couple of women between 18 and 49 years of age. For each donor, CD4 naive and CD4 memory were each given three plates, CD8 naive was given two plates, and CD8 memory was given one plate. The study deeply sequenced blood TCR repertoires of about 5 healthy adults to estimate repertoire size and the extent of clonotype sharing between individuals. Libraries were prepared and TCR repertoires were sequenced by different laboratories using diverse techniques, in order to increase sequencing depth and limit assay-specific biases. Leukapheresis yielded between about 0.9 and 9 billion PBMCs per donor. What the study reported, not specific to this receptor: Larger estimated clonotype richness was generally found for naive subsets than for memory subsets. Around 5% of naive CD4, 3.5% of naive CD8, approximately 2% of memory CD4, and approximately 0.39% of memory CD8 clonotypes were shared across four donors. Sampling was restricted to blood, and TCR repertoires in tissue are likely to differ from TCR repertoires in blood. Because the study included only a small number of donors, the genetic and exposure-history diversity represented was limited. Compared with non-shared clonotypes, clonotypes shared by all four sorted-subset donors had higher generation probabilities. Rarefaction of sorted-subset datasets indicated incomplete sequencing despite the large sequencing depth. Based on pairwise subsampling, the degree of clonotype sharing among donors was expected to be affected by sequencing depth.

For the CD8 naive samples, CD45RO-negative cells were positively selected for CCR7, yielding a CD45RA+CCR7+ population from which TemRA cells were excluded. Donors were healthy HIV-negative adults with no recently reported acute infections or vaccinations. Every donor was a Caucasian adult residing in Nashville, Tennessee, USA. Blood was collected by leukapheresis, and PBMCs were isolated by Ficoll-Histopaque density gradient centrifugation and then cryopreserved in liquid nitrogen vapor phase. Analytical flow cytometry was used to check the purity and quantity of each magnetically sorted T cell population. From each sorted fraction, genomic DNA was isolated and quantified by UV absorbance on a Nanodrop 2000c. Comments on this clone: Its antigen has not been determined. No much larger clone is present one base from it, and per-base qualities are unavailable.

Using the deep immunoSEQ assay, TCR CDR3 regions were amplified from genomic DNA by multiplex PCR. Extracted genomic DNA from each cell subset was spread evenly across all wells of several immunoSEQ 96-well plates, with each plate serving as a replicate. For sorted subsets, about 200 ng genomic DNA, equal to approximately 30,000 T cell genomes, was loaded into each replicate PCR. Purified libraries were measured with a Qubit 3.0 fluorometer, size-checked on a Bioanalyzer 2100, and measured again with the KAPA Library Quantification kit. Every immunoSEQ 96-well plate was sequenced on a separate single-read 150-cycle Illumina NextSeq 550 flow cell. In the authors' own workflow: Because the immunoSEQ output included only junctional sequences and no quality scores, the filtering could not be the same as the filtering used for full-length reads. Sequences were annotated with PyIR, a Python wrapper for IgBLAST v1.9, using IMGT germline references to assign V/J genes and CDR3. Any read was removed if the V/J assignment was weak (E-value above 1e-6), the CDR3 was missing, or the read contained stop codons, out-of-frame junctions, or ambiguous translated residues. V3J clonotypes were defined as sequences sharing the same inferred V gene, J gene, and CDR3 amino acid sequence. The percentage overlap between two repertoires was calculated by dividing the number of shared unique clonotypes by the size of the smaller repertoire. Three approaches were used to assess repertoire richness: RTK rarefaction, the Chao1 estimator, and Recon v2.1 estimates of unobserved clonotypes. Generation probabilities for all TCRbeta clonotypes obtained by the gDNA method from a handful of donors were computed using OLGA. Sourced from immuneACCESS, this table was stored by TCRdb with only in-frame sequences that have V and J called. A share of the clones is absent; for the studies checked, an unresolved V gene accounts for under half, and the remainder has no known explanation. V and J calls plus clone size are reproduced from that table; the DNA served to infer D and trimming. The sample yields 2 million to 2.5 million clones; under 95% were counted once. The top ten hold 1.5% to 2% of the sample.

From the germline V gene (reference sequence), CDR1 is MNHEY and CDR2 is SMNVEV. Germline trimming amounts to 5 bases on V and 0 bases on J, with 5 as the count of junction bases outside the gene matches. Inclusive of the bounding cysteine and phenylalanine, the CDR3 is 15 residues long. The entry retains the CDR3 DNA only, 45 bases that are in frame from base 1. The TCR was taken from a man aged 18 to 35 in good health. Some clones in this sample may be carry-over from other donors' samples. The chain is assembled from TRBV27 and TRBJ2-7; 9 junctional bases match TRBD2. Sample: naive CD8+ T cells from PBMCs. The cell subset or site label on this specimen signifies: CD45RA+CCR7+. DNA sequence: TGTGCCAGCAGTCGGCTAGCGGGAAGCTCCTACGAGCAGTACTTC. This encodes CASSRLAGSSYEQYF.